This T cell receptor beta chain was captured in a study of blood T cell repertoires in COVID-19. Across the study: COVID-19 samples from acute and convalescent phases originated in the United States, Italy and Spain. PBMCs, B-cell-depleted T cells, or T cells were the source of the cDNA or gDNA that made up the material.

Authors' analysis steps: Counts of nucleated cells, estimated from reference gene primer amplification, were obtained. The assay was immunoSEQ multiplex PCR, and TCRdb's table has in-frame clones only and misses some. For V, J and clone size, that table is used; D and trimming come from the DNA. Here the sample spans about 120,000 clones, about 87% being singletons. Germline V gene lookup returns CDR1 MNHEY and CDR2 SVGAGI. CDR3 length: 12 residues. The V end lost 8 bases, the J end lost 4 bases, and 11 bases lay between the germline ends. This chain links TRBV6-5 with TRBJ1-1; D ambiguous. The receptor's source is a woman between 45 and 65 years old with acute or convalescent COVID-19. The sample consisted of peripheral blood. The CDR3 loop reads CASGFAGTEAFF. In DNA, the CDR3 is TGTGCCAGCGGGTTTGCAGGCACTGAAGCTTTCTTT.